Presented here are 22 T cell receptor beta chains from one specimen sequenced in a study of blood T cell repertoires in COVID-19. This table comes from immunoSEQ multiplex PCR, and its TCRdb copy is limited to in-frame clones, with some not included. Among under 250,000 clones listed, around 83% were seen once. Source material: peripheral blood. These receptors were collected from a man aged 50 or older with active or convalescent COVID-19.

The chain combines TRBV5-1 with TRBJ2-7; the D gene is possibly TRBD2 (5 bases). Germline V gives CDR1 SGHRS, CDR2 YFSETQ. This CDR3 is built from 17 residues. V was cut by 4 bases and J by 0 bases, with 20 bases left in between. CDR3 residues: CASSPGIGMRGSYEQYF. The CDR3 DNA follows: TGCGCCAGCAGCCCGGGAATTGGAATGAGAGGCTCCTACGAGCAGTACTTC.

The chain employs TRBV11-2 and TRBJ1-4; a weak D match, TRBD1 (6 bases). V was shortened by 5 bases and J by 6 bases, with 13 bases between the two germline ends. Germline assignment: CDR1 SGHAT and CDR2 FQNNGV. The CDR3 covers 14 residues. The CDR3 region has the DNA TGTGCCAGCAGCCGGGCAGGGGTTGATGAAAAACTGTTTTTT. Translating gives CASSRAGVDEKLFF.

The gene calls are TRBV7-8 and TRBJ1-1; 8 bases map to TRBD1. Germline V gene data show CDR1 as SGHVS and CDR2 as FQNEAQ. The CDR3 sequence is 13 residues long. The V and J ends lost 6 bases and 4 bases, in that order; junction bases with no gene match: 4. CDR3 DNA: TGTGCCAGCAGTCAGACAGGGGCCACTGAAGCTTTCTTT. Translated, it gives CASSQTGATEAFF.

The V call is TRBV13, the J call TRBJ2-1; 10 bases map to TRBD2. V lost 3 bases to trimming and J lost 10 bases; unmatched junction nucleotides: 15. Germline V CDR1 and CDR2: PRHDT, FYEKMQ (reference sequence). This CDR3 spans 17 amino acids. The CDR3 loop reads CASSFTGSSGSWVEQFF. CDR3 DNA sequence: TGTGCCAGCAGCTTCACGGGGTCTAGCGGGAGCTGGGTGGAGCAGTTCTTC.

V gene TRBV6-5 combines with J gene TRBJ1-6; TRBD1 agrees at 10 bases. V trimming: 6 bases; J trimming: 6 bases; junction bases outside the gene matches: 5. Looked up from germline, CDR1 is MNHEY and CDR2 is SVGAGI. The CDR3 loop spans 15 amino acids. DNA of the CDR3: TGTGCCAGCAGGGCCGGGACAGGGGTTAATTCACCCCTCCACTTT. Translating gives CASRAGTGVNSPLHF.

V is TRBV10-3 and J is TRBJ2-3; 9 bases fit TRBD2. This CDR3 has 15 amino acids. V shed 4 bases and J 6 bases; nucleotides not matched to a gene: 8. Germline values: CDR1 ENHRY, CDR2 SYGVKD. As DNA, the CDR3 is TGTGCCATCAGTGGAAGCGGGGGGCCGGTTGATACGCAGTATTTT. It translates to CAISGSGGPVDTQYF.

This clone was seen only once. The rearrangement uses TRBV6-5 and TRBJ2-3; D possibly corresponds to TRBD2 (5 bases). This CDR3 has 14 residues. Trimming took 6 bases from V and 1 from J, leaving 11 bases between them. Germline V lookup: CDR1 MNHEY, CDR2 SVGAGI. CDR3 bases: TGTGCCAGCAGCCTGACGCGGGGCACAGATACGCAGTATTTT. Translated: CASSLTRGTDTQYF.

This clone was picked up one time. This chain connects TRBV5-6 to TRBJ2-7; D remains unclear. V was cut by 0 bases and J by 7 bases, with 5 bases left in between. The CDR3 runs 11 residues. CDR1 is SGHDT, CDR2 YYEEEE, per germline. The CDR3, as DNA: TGTGCCAGCAGCTTGGAAGAGGAGCAGTACTTC. It encodes CASSLEEEQYF.

The J gene is TRBJ1-1, the V gene TRBV29-1, with TRBD1 matching over 7 bases. The CDR3 is 13 amino acids. Per germline, CDR1 SQVTM and CDR2 ANQGSEA. The junction had 5 bases not matched to a gene; V was cut back by 6 bases and J by 1 base. As DNA, the CDR3 is TGCAGCGTAGGGGGCACGAGGAACACTGAAGCTTTCTTT. Amino acids: CSVGGTRNTEAFF.

The chain has TRBV6-6 and TRBJ1-5, with D possibly matching TRBD1 (5 bases). The ends were cut back, 2 bases at V and 1 base at J, with 9 bases in the middle. CDR1 is MNHNY, CDR2 SVGAGI, per germline (reference sequence). The CDR3 extends over 15 amino acids. The CDR3 DNA reads TGTGCCAGCAGTTACACCAGGGAAAGCAATCAGCCCCAGCATTTT. Translating it yields CASSYTRESNQPQHF.

This rearrangement joins TRBV7-9 to TRBJ2-1, with a tentative D call TRBD2 (5 bases). Germline V gives CDR1 SEHNR, CDR2 FQNEAQ (reference sequence). This CDR3 is built from 14 residues. V lost 5 bases and J 8 bases, leaving 16 bases between the germline ends. The CDR3 nucleotides are TGTGCCAGCAGCCGTAGTGCACTAGATTATGAGCAGTTCTTC. It is translated as CASSRSALDYEQFF.

This clone occurred once. Here the CDR3 DNA reads TGTGCCAGTAGTACGGGACAGCCCGGTCAGCCCCAGCATTTT. Translation gives CASSTGQPGQPQHF. V usage is TRBV19 and J usage is TRBJ1-5, with 7 positions matching TRBD1. Germline values: CDR1 LNHDA, CDR2 SQIVND (reference sequence). The V gene end was trimmed by 4 bases and the J gene end by 6 bases; junction bases not matched to a gene: 6. This CDR3 has 14 residues.

This rearrangement joins TRBV5-1 to TRBJ2-5, with a weak D call TRBD2 (7 bases). Germline-derived CDR1 and CDR2 are SGHRS and YFSETQ. The CDR3 totals 15 residues. V lost 0 bases and J lost 7, with 16 bases in between. The CDR3 reads CASSLGTQRGGTQYF. The DNA for the CDR3 is TGCGCCAGCAGCTTGGGTACCCAAAGGGGGGGGACCCAGTACTTC.

This clone was counted between two and nine times. The chain recombines TRBV7-9 with TRBJ1-1; D unclear. The CDR3 runs 17 residues. Germline lookup yields CDR1 SEHNR and CDR2 FQNEAQ (reference sequence). Trimming stripped 9 bases from V and 5 bases from J, with 28 bases between. The CDR3 here is CASALLGRTPGGTEAFF. For the CDR3, the DNA is TGTGCCAGTGCACTTCTTGGGAGGACCCCAGGCGGGACTGAAGCTTTCTTT.

V and J are TRBV18 and TRBJ2-3; D ambiguous. CDR3 length: 13 amino acids. V lost 3 bases and J 2 bases, leaving 6 bases between the germline ends. Per the germline V gene, CDR1 is KGHSH and CDR2 is LQKENI. CDR3: CASSPRNTDTQYF. CDR3 nucleotides: TGTGCCAGCTCACCGAGGAACACAGATACGCAGTATTTT.

The sample holds a few counts of this clone. This chain uses TRBV4-1 with TRBJ1-6, with D possibly being TRBD1 (5 bases). Trimming cost V 2 bases and J 2 bases, with 10 bases left between them. The germline V gene encodes CDR1 MGHRA and CDR2 YSYEKL. This CDR3 is 16 amino acids long. The CDR3 sequence is CASSQYATAYNSPLHF. CDR3 nucleotide sequence: TGCGCCAGCAGCCAATATGCGACAGCCTATAATTCACCCCTCCACTTT.

The chain links TRBV7-2 to TRBJ1-3; the D is unclear. Germline values: CDR1 SGHTA, CDR2 FQGNSA. The germline V and J ends were trimmed by 3 bases and 5 bases, with 5 bases remaining between them. The CDR3 consists of 12 residues. CDR3 nucleotides: TGTGCCAGCAGCTTCAGTAGAAACACCATATATTTT. Residues: CASSFSRNTIYF.

The chain uses TRBV9 and TRBJ2-7, with D possibly TRBD1 on 6 matching bases. There are 13 residues in the CDR3. V was pared by 3 bases and J by 3 bases, with 10 bases between. Germline CDR1 SGDLS, CDR2 YYNGEE. Here the CDR3 reads CASSAKGGYEQYF. The CDR3 coding sequence is TGTGCCAGCAGCGCCAAAGGGGGCTACGAGCAGTACTTC.

The chain employs TRBV30 and TRBJ2-2; 7 nucleotides line up with TRBD1. The length of the CDR3 is 14 residues. The V segment lost 2 bases and the J segment 7 bases; nucleotides outside the gene matches: 7. The germline CDR1 and CDR2 sequences are GTSNPN and SVGIG (reference sequence). CDR3 sequence (DNA): TGTGCCTGGAGTCCGGACAGGCTGATCGGGGAGCTGTTTTTT. Its protein product is CAWSPDRLIGELFF.

The chain combines TRBV7-9 with TRBJ2-5; 8 bases agree with TRBD2. Germline assignment: CDR1 SEHNR and CDR2 FQNEAQ (reference sequence). The ends lost 5 bases at V and 5 bases at J; junction bases unmatched: 7. The CDR3 has 14 residues. The CDR3 DNA sequence: TGTGCCAGCAGCCCCGTAGCGGGGAGGGAGACCCAGTACTTC. As protein: CASSPVAGRETQYF.

The chain couples TRBV5-1 to TRBJ2-1; TRBD2 matches 9 bases. Germline CDR1 and CDR2: SGHRS and YFSETQ. J was trimmed by 5 bases and V by 0 bases; bases with no gene match: 9. This CDR3 is 17 amino acids long. The CDR3 reads CASSLGLAAADNNEQFF. CDR3 coding DNA: TGCGCCAGCAGCTTGGGACTAGCGGCAGCCGATAACAATGAGCAGTTCTTC. The variable domain in full, with the rest retrieved from reference TRBV5-1 and TRBJ2-1, is KAGVTQTPRYLIKTRGQQVTLSCSPISGHRSVSWYQQTPGQGLQFLFEYFSETQRNKGNFPGRFSGRQFSNSRSEMNVSTLELGDSALYLCASSLGLAAADNNEQFFGPGTRLTVL.

The chain is built from TRBV27 and TRBJ2-7, with a tentative D call TRBD2 (6 bases). The CDR3 totals 16 residues. V gave up 2 bases and J gave up 3 bases, with 17 bases separating them. Per the germline V gene, CDR1 is MNHEY and CDR2 is SMNVEV (reference sequence). The CDR3 region is CASSLHGGLVNYEQYF. In nucleotides, the CDR3 is TGTGCCAGCAGTTTACATGGGGGACTGGTGAACTACGAGCAGTACTTC.